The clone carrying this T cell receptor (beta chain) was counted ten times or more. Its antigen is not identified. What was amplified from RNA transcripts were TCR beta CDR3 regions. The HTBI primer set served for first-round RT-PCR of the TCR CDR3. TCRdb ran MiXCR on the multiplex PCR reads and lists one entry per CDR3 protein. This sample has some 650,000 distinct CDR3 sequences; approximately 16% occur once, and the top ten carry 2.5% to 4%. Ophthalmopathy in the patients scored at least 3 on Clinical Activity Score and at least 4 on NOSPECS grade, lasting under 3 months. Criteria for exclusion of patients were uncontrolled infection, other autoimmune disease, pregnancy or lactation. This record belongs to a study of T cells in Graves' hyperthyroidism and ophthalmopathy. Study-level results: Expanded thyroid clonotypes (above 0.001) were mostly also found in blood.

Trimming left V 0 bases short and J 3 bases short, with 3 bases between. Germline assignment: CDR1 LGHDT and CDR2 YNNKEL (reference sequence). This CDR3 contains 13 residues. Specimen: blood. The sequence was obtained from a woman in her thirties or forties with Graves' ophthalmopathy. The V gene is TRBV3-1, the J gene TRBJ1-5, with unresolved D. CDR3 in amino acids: CASSQEPNQPQHF. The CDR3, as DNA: TGTGCCAGCAGCCAAGAGCCCAATCAGCCCCAGCATTTT.